The 25 T cell receptor beta chains in this list originate from one sample, sequenced in a study of metastatic and nonmetastatic thyroid tumors. TCRdb re-analyzed the PCR reads using MiXCR. The sample includes approximately 21,000 clones, about a quarter of them seen just once. Treatment of any kind had been given to no patient before thyroid surgery. Source material: blood. The receptors stem from a female donor with papillary thyroid cancer or a benign thyroid nodule (not recorded which). Some clones in this sample may be carry-over from other donors' samples.

This clone was recorded many times. The chain joins TRBV30 to TRBJ1-2, with 8 bases aligning to TRBD1. Germline loops: CDR1 GTSNPN, CDR2 SVGIG (reference sequence). Trimming took 0 bases from V and 8 from J; bases not matched to a gene: 8. The CDR3 runs 14 residues. CDR3 DNA sequence: TGTGCCTGGAGTGTAACAGGGGGAGTGGTCGGCTACACCTTC. Its protein product is CAWSVTGGVVGYTF.

This clone was observed at least ten times. This may be a read error, as it is one base from a much larger clone. The chain couples TRBV11-3 to TRBJ1-1; tentatively, D is TRBD1 (5 bases). The CDR3 length is 15 residues. Trimming removed 5 bases at V and 4 bases at J, with 17 bases between. Germline values: CDR1 SGHNT, CDR2 YENEEA. The CDR3 DNA follows: TGTGCCAGCAGCCGTTACAGGACGCCGGGCACTGAAGCTTTCTTT. Encoded protein: CASSRYRTPGTEAFF.

This clone was counted at least ten times. The chain joins TRBV29-1 to TRBJ2-1; 12 nucleotides agree with TRBD2. Germline trimming cut 1 base from V and 3 bases from J; bases unmatched to any gene: 7. The CDR3 contains 17 residues. Germline CDR1 SQVTM, CDR2 ANQGSEA. The CDR3 spells CSVEALAGGQGYNEQFF. DNA of the CDR3: TGCAGCGTTGAAGCCCTAGCGGGAGGGCAGGGCTACAATGAGCAGTTCTTC.

The chain combines TRBV27 with TRBJ1-5, with a weak D call TRBD1 (5 bases). Trimming removed 5 bases from V and 4 bases from J, with 15 bases in between. The germline V gene encodes CDR1 MNHEY and CDR2 SMNVEV (reference sequence). This CDR3 has 15 amino acids. The CDR3 is CASSPSRAPNQPQHF. The CDR3 DNA reads TGTGCCAGCAGTCCCTCCAGGGCTCCGAATCAGCCCCAGCATTTT.

This clone showed up just a few times. V is TRBV5-1 and J is TRBJ1-1; 10 nucleotides line up with TRBD1. Trimming took 4 bases from V and 9 from J; bases not matched to a gene: 12. Germline values: CDR1 SGHRS, CDR2 YFSETQ. The CDR3 is made up of 15 amino acids. In nucleotides, the CDR3 is TGCGCCAGCAGCGGACCGGACAGGGGGGAGATTAAAGCTTTCTTT. Amino acid sequence: CASSGPDRGEIKAFF.

The chain is built from TRBV10-1 and TRBJ2-1; weak D call: TRBD2 (5 bases). The CDR3 spans 14 residues. Trimming cost V 9 bases and J 5 bases, with 17 bases left between them. Germline CDR1 reads WNHNN; CDR2 reads SYGVQD (reference sequence). The chain's CDR3 is CASWGTREHNEQFF. CDR3 nucleotide sequence: TGCGCCAGTTGGGGTACTAGGGAACACAATGAGCAGTTCTTC.

The sample holds many counts of this clone. This chain links TRBV2 with TRBJ1-4, with 8 bases fitting TRBD1. The V gene's germline CDR1 is SNHLY and CDR2 FYNNEI. There are 15 residues in the CDR3. Germline trimming cut 4 bases from V and 7 bases from J; bases unmatched to any gene: 8. The CDR3 DNA follows: TGTGCCAGCAGTGGCGTAAGGACAGGGCTTGAAAAACTGTTTTTT. Translation gives CASSGVRTGLEKLFF.

This clone was seen a handful of times. The CDR3 is CAAGDSYEQYF. The CDR3 DNA follows: TGTGCTGCGGGAGATAGCTACGAGCAGTACTTC. This rearrangement joins TRBV7-9 to TRBJ2-7; 7 bases are a match to TRBD2. CDR1 is SEHNR, CDR2 FQNEAQ, per germline (reference sequence). This CDR3 contains 11 residues.

This clone appeared many times. The DNA for the CDR3 is TGTGCCAGCAGCGTAGGACAGGGGGAGACCCAGTACTTC. Protein product: CASSVGQGETQYF. V usage is TRBV9 and J usage is TRBJ2-5, with 8 bases aligning to TRBD1. The CDR3 totals 13 residues. The germline V gene encodes CDR1 SGDLS and CDR2 YYNGEE. After removal of 0 bases from V and 5 bases from J, the junction contained 0 bases not matched to a gene.

This clone is medium-sized (0.01 to 0.1%) in the sample. The chain joins TRBV6-1 to TRBJ2-3; possibly TRBD2 for D (7 bases). The CDR3 consists of 13 residues. Germline CDR1 is MNHNS and CDR2 is SASEGT. Between the trimmed V and J ends, which lost 3 bases and 9 bases, there was a span of 13 bases. In nucleotides, the CDR3 is TGTGCCAGCAGTGATCGGGGGGCCGTCACGCAGTATTTT. It translates to CASSDRGAVTQYF.

The CDR3 loop reads CASTNLKWGLETQYF. In nucleotides, the CDR3 is TGTGCCAGCACCAATCTTAAATGGGGATTAGAGACCCAGTACTTC. The rearrangement links TRBV5-5 to TRBJ2-5; unclear D gene. The V and J ends lost 6 bases and 4 bases respectively, with 19 bases between them. Germline V gives CDR1 SGHKS, CDR2 YYEKEE (reference sequence). The CDR3 runs 15 residues.

This clone came up many times. The chain has TRBV3-1 and TRBJ1-3; 7 nucleotides match TRBD1. The CDR3 spans 17 residues. Per germline, CDR1 LGHDT and CDR2 YNNKEL (reference sequence). Losses at the gene ends were 4 bases for V and 0 bases for J; bases not matched to a gene: 9. The CDR3 DNA reads TGTGCCAGCAGCCGGAGAACGACAGGGCGCTCTGGAAACACCATATATTTT. It is translated as CASSRRTTGRSGNTIYF.

As to this clone: One end of the junction is discordant with germline, which a read error may explain. J is TRBJ2-5 and V is TRBV5-1; TRBD2 matches 7 bases. CDR3 length: 15 residues. CDR1 and CDR2 (germline): SGHRS, YFSETQ. CDR3 loop: CAGSLVTSVKETQYF. The CDR3 coding sequence is TGCGCCGGCAGCTTGGTCACTAGCGTGAAAGAGACCCAGTACTTC. The full variable domain, its missing parts supplied by reference TRBV5-1 and TRBJ2-5, is KAGVTQTPRYLIKTRGQQVTLSCSPISGHRSVSWYQQTPGQGLQFLFEYFSETQRNKGNFPGRFSGRQFSNSRSEMNVSTLELGDSALYLCAGSLVTSVKETQYFGPGTRLLVL.

The chain links TRBV20-1 to TRBJ1-2; D is ambiguous. This CDR3 is built from 13 residues. Germline V gene data show CDR1 as DFQATT and CDR2 as SNEGSKA (reference sequence). Trimming cost V 6 bases and J 10 bases, with 21 bases left between them. The CDR3 bases are TGCAGTGCACCCGCCGGGCGGGCATTTGTCTACACCTTC. Its translation is CSAPAGRAFVYTF.

This clone was counted ten times or more. This chain joins TRBV11-2 and TRBJ1-5; the D is unclear. CDR1 and CDR2 from the germline V gene are SGHAT and FQNNGV. Between the trimmed V and J ends, which lost 5 bases and 2 bases, there was a span of 10 bases. The CDR3 is 14 amino acids. The CDR3 nucleotides are TGTGCCAGCAGCCCTGGAAGGGGCAATCAGCCCCAGCATTTT. It translates to CASSPGRGNQPQHF.

The CDR3 DNA follows: TGTGCCAGCAGTAGTATTGGACAGGTTTACGAGCAGTACTTC. Protein product: CASSSIGQVYEQYF. J is TRBJ2-7 and V is TRBV28; the match to TRBD1 covers 7 bases. CDR1 and CDR2 from the germline V gene are MDHEN and SYDVKM. After removal of 5 bases from V and 4 bases from J, the junction contained 8 bases not matched to a gene. CDR3 length: 14 amino acids.

This clone appeared many times. The chain couples TRBV4-1 to TRBJ1-1; no reliable D call. CDR3 length equals 13 residues. Deletions cut 4 bases from V and 0 bases from J, with 6 bases between. From germline, CDR1 is MGHRA and CDR2 YSYEKL. The CDR3 nucleotides are TGCGCCAGCAGCCTTGGACTGAACACTGAAGCTTTCTTT. It translates to CASSLGLNTEAFF.

This clone showed up many times. This sequence may be a read error, since a much larger clone differs from it by one base. The chain carries TRBV6-1 and TRBJ1-3, with 7 nucleotides matching TRBD1. Losses at the gene ends were 8 bases for V and 2 bases for J; bases not matched to a gene: 15. Per the germline V gene, CDR1 is MNHNS and CDR2 is SASEGT. The CDR3 covers 17 residues. CDR3 residues: CASGPRGRQGAGNTIYF. For the CDR3, the DNA is TGTGCCAGCGGCCCTCGGGGAAGGCAGGGGGCTGGAAACACCATATATTTT.

This clone is medium-sized by share. The chain links TRBV6-4 to TRBJ2-1; unclear D gene. CDR3 length equals 15 residues. Trimming cost V 2 bases and J 3 bases, with 11 bases left between them. Germline CDR1 reads MRHNA; CDR2 reads SNTAGT. The CDR3: CASSDLAGDYNEQFF. For the CDR3, the DNA is TGTGCCAGCAGTGACCTGGCCGGCGACTACAATGAGCAGTTCTTC.

In nucleotides, the CDR3 is TGTGCCAGCAGTTACTCGGTCGACGGGAGCCCCACTACCGAGCAGTACTTC. It is translated as CASSYSVDGSPTTEQYF. This sequence joins TRBV6-2 or TRBV6-3 and TRBJ2-7; D possibly corresponds to TRBD2 (6 bases). CDR1 MNHEY and CDR2 SVGEGT come from the germline V gene. The V gene lost 0 bases and the J gene lost 6 bases, with 21 bases spanning the gap. This CDR3 has 17 residues.

CDR3 in DNA: TGTGCCTGGAGTGTTTTGGGTTTGGAAACCTTC. Amino acids: CAWSVLGLETF. The genes are TRBV30 and TRBJ1-2, with D uncertain. The CDR3 extends over 11 amino acids. From germline, CDR1 is GTSNPN and CDR2 SVGIG (reference sequence). Trimming stripped 0 bases from V and 14 bases from J, with 13 bases between.

In its sample, this clone was seen a few times. The V gene is TRBV19, the J gene TRBJ1-5; no firm D call. Trimming pared 1 base from V and 0 bases from J, leaving 7 bases between. This CDR3 spans 15 amino acids. Germline V CDR1 and CDR2: LNHDA, SQIVND (reference sequence). Written as DNA, the CDR3 is TGTGCCAGTAGTATAGGGAGTCCTAGCAATCAGCCCCAGCATTTT. Its protein product is CASSIGSPSNQPQHF.

As for this clone: This may come from a read error, since a much larger clone is one base off. The chain employs TRBV5-4 and TRBJ2-3, with D tentatively TRBD2 (5 bases). CDR1 and CDR2 (germline): SGHNT, YYREEE (reference sequence). The CDR3 loop spans 17 amino acids. The chain's CDR3 is CASSFWSSLLIEGTHYF. The CDR3 nucleotides read TGTGCCAGCAGCTTCTGGTCTAGTCTCCTTATTGAGGGTACGCATTATTTT.

This clone turned up a few times. This rearrangement joins TRBV12-3 or TRBV12-4 to TRBJ2-7; TRBD2 agrees at 8 bases. The CDR3 length is 15 residues. V shed 3 bases, J shed 0 bases, and the junction held 4 bases outside the gene matches. CDR3 residues: CASSFGTRSSYEQYF. The CDR3 DNA is TGTGCCAGCAGTTTCGGGACTAGGAGCTCCTACGAGCAGTACTTC.

This clone was counted ten times or more. J is TRBJ2-3 and V is TRBV9; the match to TRBD2 covers 11 bases. With 0 bases clipped from V and 1 base from J, the junction kept 10 bases outside the gene matches. Germline assignment: CDR1 SGDLS and CDR2 YYNGEE. The CDR3 has 19 amino acids. The CDR3 region has the DNA TGTGCCAGCAGCGTAGCGGCCACTACTAGCGGGAGTCGCACAGATACGCAGTATTTT. The encoded protein is CASSVAATTSGSRTDTQYF.